This T cell receptor (beta chain) was obtained from a study of CD8 T cells in ankylosing spondylitis. Findings of the study overall: Typical of ankylosing spondylitis blood, it appeared, was a TCR beta motif of eight highly homologous variants.

This clonotype was recorded many times. Its antigen is as yet unknown. TCRdb re-analysed the 5' RACE reads in MiXCR, keeping a single row per CDR3 protein. The data contain under 250,000 distinct CDR3 sequences, about 10% of them seen just once; the ten biggest clones take up around 3%. V dropped 1 base and J dropped 7 bases, with 14 bases sitting between them. The germline CDR1 and CDR2 sequences are SGHVS and FNYEAQ. This CDR3 contains 15 residues. Source material: blood, either unsorted or a sorted T cell fraction (not recorded which). This TCR derives from a male donor with ankylosing spondylitis or in good health (not recorded which). The V and J genes are TRBV7-6 and TRBJ2-1; D not resolved. DNA of the CDR3: TGTGCCAGCAGCTTAGAGGGATCGCCCAGGAATGAGCAGTTCTTC. Translating it yields CASSLEGSPRNEQFF.